The rows below give T cell receptor beta chains drawn from one sample of a study of T-cell reconstitution after alpha-beta-depleted transplantation in children. One entry per CDR3 protein, called by TCRdb with MiXCR from the PCR reads. The repertoire holds hundreds of thousands of distinct CDR3 sequences, with approximately 8% as singletons. The specimen was PBMCs, mostly from graft donor cells, collected 180 days after TCRalphabeta/CD19-depleted stem cell transplant. The receptor source for this set is a male patient younger than 18 who had a stem cell transplant for acute lymphoblastic leukemia, so the T cells may come from the graft donor. Each CDR3 is given without its conserved first and last residue.

V	J	CDR3
TRBV7-6	TRBJ2-7	ASSIAHGWYEQY
TRBV28	TRBJ2-3	ASSTQGAWDSRYTDTQY
TRBV12-3/TRBV12-4	TRBJ2-1	ASTLGLVVNEQF
TRBV10-2	TRBJ2-5	ASRGQFLQETQY
TRBV5-1	TRBJ2-7	ASSLNLGGGEQY
TRBV6-2/TRBV6-3	TRBJ2-7	ASSYDGQGSIEQY
TRBV28	TRBJ1-1	ASTLRLNTEAF
TRBV28	TRBJ1-3	ASSLLPGGSNTIY
TRBV18	TRBJ1-3	ASSPPVGISGNTIY
TRBV6-5	TRBJ2-2	ASSYPGGELF
TRBV6-2/TRBV6-3	TRBJ2-7	ASTHPLAGFYEQY
TRBV19	TRBJ2-2	ASRVGTILTGELF
TRBV7-6	TRBJ2-5	ASSSFRETQY
TRBV4-1	TRBJ2-7	ASSQGDGGRSYEQY
TRBV10-3	TRBJ1-1	AISRNDVGTEAF
TRBV5-4	TRBJ2-5	ASSSTSQETQY
TRBV6-5	TRBJ1-4	ASSNGDRAGEKLF
TRBV20-1	TRBJ2-7	SARESASMSTTYEQY
TRBV28	TRBJ1-2	ASSLSRNDYT
TRBV20-1	TRBJ2-7	SARSGLTLYEQY
TRBV2	TRBJ2-7	ASRETPYEQY
TRBV6-2/TRBV6-3	TRBJ2-7	ASSYRLTTYEQY
TRBV4-1	TRBJ2-2	ASSGGLNTGELF
TRBV9	TRBJ2-1	ASSPRLAGGRNEQF
TRBV18	TRBJ1-2	ASSPRTEHYGYT
TRBV20-1	TRBJ2-7	SLKGDYEQY
TRBV6-5	TRBJ2-7	ASSFHRGYEQY
TRBV13	TRBJ2-7	ASSPSSGTLYEQY
TRBV27	TRBJ2-7	ASSLRREWYEQY
TRBV6-1	TRBJ2-6	ASQASGANVLT
TRBV5-1	TRBJ2-2	ASSLGRGAGELF
TRBV6-5	TRBJ1-2	ASSYHQEGRGNGYT
TRBV25-1	TRBJ2-3	ASSEREWVDTQY
TRBV5-1	TRBJ2-7	ASSSRPDSKSEQY
TRBV7-8	TRBJ1-5	ASNTGPNQPQH
TRBV12-3/TRBV12-4	TRBJ1-1	ASSLQGSVTEAF
TRBV3-1	TRBJ2-1	ASSQERSWLAGLYNEQF
TRBV19	TRBJ1-4	ASSTRRPYNEKLF
TRBV7-9	TRBJ2-1	ASSFSGGRAKNEQF
TRBV29-1	TRBJ1-3	SVGLSTGNTIY
TRBV5-1	TRBJ1-2	ASSLGTGNYGYT